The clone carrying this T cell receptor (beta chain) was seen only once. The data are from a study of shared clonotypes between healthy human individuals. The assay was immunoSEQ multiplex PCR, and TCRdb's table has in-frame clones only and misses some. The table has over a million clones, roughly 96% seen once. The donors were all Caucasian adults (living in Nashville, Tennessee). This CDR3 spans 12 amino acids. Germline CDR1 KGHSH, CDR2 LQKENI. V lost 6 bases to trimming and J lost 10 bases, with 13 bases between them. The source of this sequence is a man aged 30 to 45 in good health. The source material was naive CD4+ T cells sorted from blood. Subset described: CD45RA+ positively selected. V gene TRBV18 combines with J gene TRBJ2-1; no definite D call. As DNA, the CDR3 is TGTGCCAGCTCCTCAATGGAAGGGGAGCAGTTCTTC. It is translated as CASSSMEGEQFF.